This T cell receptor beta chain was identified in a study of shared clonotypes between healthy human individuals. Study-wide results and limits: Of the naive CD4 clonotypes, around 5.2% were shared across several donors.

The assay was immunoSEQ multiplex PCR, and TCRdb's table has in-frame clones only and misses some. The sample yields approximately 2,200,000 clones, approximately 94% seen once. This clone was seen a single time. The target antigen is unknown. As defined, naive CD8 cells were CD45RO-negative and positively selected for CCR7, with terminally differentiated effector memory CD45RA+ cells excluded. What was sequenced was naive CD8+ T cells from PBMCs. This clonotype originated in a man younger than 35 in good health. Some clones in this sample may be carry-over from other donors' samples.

CDR3 loop: CAISGRDWSYNEQFF. In DNA, the CDR3 is TGTGCCATCAGTGGCCGGGACTGGTCCTACAATGAGCAGTTCTTC. The chain joins TRBV10-3 to TRBJ2-1, with D possibly matching TRBD2 (6 bases). The CDR3 consists of 15 residues. CDR1 is ENHRY and CDR2 is SYGVKD in the germline V gene. Trimming stripped 4 bases from V and 1 base from J, with 11 bases between.